Below, 11 T cell receptor beta chains from the same sample are listed, as sequenced in a study of blood T cell repertoires in COVID-19. Data came from immunoSEQ multiplex PCR; TCRdb stores just in-frame clones and leaves some out. The table records almost 70,000 clones, 88% of them present only once. Material: peripheral blood. These receptors were collected from a woman in her 70s with acute or convalescent COVID-19.

The rearrangement uses TRBV19 and TRBJ2-2; TRBD1 matches 8 bases. CDR3 length equals 16 residues. V lost 4 bases and J lost 7; bases outside the gene matches: 11. Germline V gene lookup returns CDR1 LNHDA and CDR2 SQIVND (reference sequence). The CDR3 coding sequence is TGTGCCAGTAGTAACCTAGCTAGAGACAGGGGCGGGGAGCTGTTTTTT. Its protein is CASSNLARDRGGELFF.

The V call is TRBV7-9, the J call TRBJ1-2; TRBD1 matches at 7 bases. CDR1 SEHNR and CDR2 FQNEAQ come from the germline V gene (reference sequence). V lost 3 bases and J lost 4; bases outside the gene matches: 5. The CDR3 runs 14 residues. In DNA, the CDR3 is TGTGCCAGCAGCTTTTCAGCAGGGGGCTATGGCTACACCTTC. Its protein is CASSFSAGGYGYTF.

V and J are TRBV5-1 and TRBJ1-2; D is possibly TRBD1 (6 bases). The CDR3 has 14 residues. The germline V and J ends were trimmed by 4 bases and 0 bases, with 10 bases remaining between them. Germline-derived CDR1 and CDR2 are SGHRS and YFSETQ. The CDR3 protein is CASSLTGTNYGYTF. The CDR3 region has the DNA TGCGCCAGCAGCCTCACAGGGACTAACTATGGCTACACCTTC.

The V gene is TRBV21-1, the J gene TRBJ1-5; the table's D call of TRBD1 was not tested on the DNA. TRBV21-1 is a listed pseudogene. The CDR3 loop spans 15 amino acids. Here the CDR3 DNA reads TGTGCCAGGACTAAACCCGGGACAGTAGATCAGCCCCAGCATTTT. Its protein product is CARTKPGTVDQPQHF.

This clone occurred once. The V gene is TRBV9, the J gene TRBJ2-5; tentatively, D is TRBD2 (6 bases). V was pared by 3 bases and J by 1 base, with 7 bases between. Germline V gene sequence: CDR1 SGDLS, CDR2 YYNGEE. This CDR3 is built from 13 residues. The CDR3 region has the DNA TGTGCCAGCAGCGGCGGGACCCAAGAGACCCAGTACTTC. Protein: CASSGGTQETQYF.

The V and J genes are TRBV7-2 and TRBJ1-5; a possible D gene is TRBD1 (5 bases). This CDR3 has 15 amino acids. Trimming removed 4 bases at V and 0 bases at J, with 10 bases between. Germline CDR1 and CDR2: SGHTA and FQGNSA. CDR3 DNA sequence: TGTGCCAGCAGCTCAACGACAGTTAGCAATCAGCCCCAGCATTTT. This sequence encodes CASSSTTVSNQPQHF.

J is TRBJ1-1 and V is TRBV9, with unresolved D. V was clipped by 0 bases and J by 4 bases, with 10 bases between them. This CDR3 comprises 14 residues. Germline V gene lookup returns CDR1 SGDLS and CDR2 YYNGEE. The CDR3 is CASSVEGSGTEAFF. The CDR3 DNA reads as TGTGCCAGCAGCGTAGAAGGTAGCGGCACTGAAGCTTTCTTT.

The chain carries TRBV5-1 and TRBJ1-2; D gene ambiguous. This CDR3 is built from 15 residues. Germline CDR1 reads SGHRS; CDR2 reads YFSETQ. V lost 3 bases and J 4 bases, leaving 16 bases between the germline ends. Here the CDR3 DNA reads TGCGCCAGCAGCTGGGGTCGGGGAGACCCCTATGGCTACACCTTC. This codes for CASSWGRGDPYGYTF.

The chain couples TRBV9 to TRBJ2-5; 8 bases align to TRBD1. The CDR3 has 17 amino acids. V dropped 5 bases and J dropped 1; count of bases not matched to a gene: 13. Germline assignment: CDR1 SGDLS and CDR2 YYNGEE. This chain's CDR3 is CASSAGGLGGGQETQYF. CDR3 DNA: TGTGCCAGCAGTGCAGGGGGCTTAGGAGGGGGCCAAGAGACCCAGTACTTC.

To note about this clone: One end of the junction varies from germline; a read error may be responsible. The chain couples TRBV5-8 to TRBJ2-1, with D perhaps TRBD1 (7 bases). In germline, CDR1 is SGHTS, CDR2 YDEGEE. The CDR3 spans 15 residues. CDR3 sequence: CASSLQPGGYSEQFF. The CDR3 nucleotides read TGTGCCAGCAGCTTGCAGCCAGGGGGGTACAGTGAGCAGTTCTTC.

The chain combines TRBV5-6 with TRBJ1-3, with TRBD1 as a possible D gene (6 bases). CDR3 length equals 16 residues. V was cut by 4 bases and J by 4 bases, with 18 bases left in between. The germline V gene has CDR1 SGHDT and CDR2 YYEEEE. In DNA, the CDR3 is TGTGCCAGCAGCCCGGATACAGGGTTTCGGGGAAACACCATATATTTT. This codes for CASSPDTGFRGNTIYF.